This T cell receptor (beta chain) was sequenced for a study of blood T cell repertoires in COVID-19 (dated by TCRdb to about 2020). Turning to the overall study: Samples covering the acute and convalescent phases of COVID-19 were provided by collaborators in the United States, Italy and Spain. The prospective study material was composed of cDNA or gDNA derived from T cells, B-cell-depleted T cells, or PBMCs. The dataset comprised deeply sampled blood TCRbeta repertoires from subjects exposed to, actively infected with, or recovered from COVID-19. The repertoires were released in a freely available public database meant as a resource for research on the immune response to SARS-CoV-2. Samples came from the ongoing ImmuneRACE study (first 160 participants) plus 1,254 subjects from 6 global collaborators. The sample metadata nearly always contained a de-identified subject ID, COVID-19 status, age in years and sex. HLA class I and class II types, where available, came from metadata supplied by the sample provider rather than from assay-based typing. The full study reports these points: The quantity of clinical and demographic metadata differed by source and by participant and was supplied without curation.

The CDR3 runs 18 residues from the cysteine to the phenylalanine. CDR3 DNA is the only sequence kept; it has 54 bases, read in frame from the first base. Each collaborating institution followed its own protocols to collect whole blood in K2EDTA tubes. For TCRbeta analysis, collaborators shipped samples as frozen whole blood, isolated PBMCs, or DNA extracted from either of those sample types. The immunoSEQ Assay, a bias-controlled multiplex PCR, was used to amplify TCRbeta CDR3 regions from genomic DNA. For the original study's pipeline: Nucleated cell counts per sample were estimated from amplification of reference gene primers within the assay. To quantify the absolute abundance of each unique TCRbeta CDR3 rearrangement, sequence reads were collapsed and filtered. Productive Simpson clonality was computed per sample as the square root of Simpson's diversity index over productive rearrangements. Held by TCRdb, this immuneACCESS table contains in-frame sequences only and omits some clones. Under half of the omission traces to an unresolved V gene where checked; the cause of the rest is unknown. V, J and clone size are those of that table, while D and trimming were read from the DNA. The sample profile shows approximately 150,000 clones; 82% of them were found once. Almost 8.5% of the sample lies in the top ten.

In regard to this clone: Its antigen has not been determined. Per-base quality was not reported, and no clone a single base away is much larger than it.

The sequence is built from TRBV21-1 and TRBJ2-7; the table calls TRBD1, which could not be checked here. TRBV21-1 corresponds to a pseudogene. The TCR was taken from a woman aged 65 to 85 with acute or convalescent COVID-19. Sequencing used peripheral blood. The DNA reads as follows: TGTGCCAGCAGCAAAGCTGTGGTTCCGGGACAGGGACTCTACGAGCAGTACTTC. This sequence encodes CASSKAVVPGQGLYEQYF.